The rows below give T cell receptor beta chains drawn from one sample of a study of T cell responses to AZD1222 COVID-19 vaccine. The protocol was immunoSEQ multiplex PCR, while the TCRdb copy is restricted to in-frame clones and leaves out a portion. The top ten clones hold about 8.7% of a sample with around 84,000 clones, approximately 85% of them seen once. Sequencing was performed on peripheral blood, taken on day 0 of AZD1222 vaccination. Receptors originate from an adult in good health. Each CDR3 is given with its conserved first and last residue. Fields, in order: D gene, clone size, V gene, J gene, CDR3 DNA, CDR3 protein. D genes are given only for firm matches. Clone sizes are given selectively: once, few, many, or a class where the clone is expanded.

TRBD1,-,TRBV5-1,TRBJ1-2,TGCGCCAGCAGCTCCGGGACAGGGGGCTATGGCTACACCTTC,CASSSGTGGYGYTF
-,-,TRBV7-8,TRBJ1-3,TGTGCCAGCAGCCTGCGCCCTTGGCCCCGGCGGGGAAACACCATATATTTT,CASSLRPWPRRGNTIYF
TRBD2,once,TRBV7-9,TRBJ2-7,TGTGCCAGCAGCCCGTCTAGCGGGATTTACGAGCAGTACTTC,CASSPSSGIYEQYF
TRBD2,-,TRBV3-1/TRBV3-2,TRBJ2-3,TGTGCCAGCAGTTTAGCGGGGGGCACAGATACGCAGTATTTT,CASSLAGGTDTQYF
TRBD2,-,TRBV18,TRBJ2-3,TGTGCCAGCTCACTAGCGGGGGACACAGATACGCAGTATTTT,CASSLAGDTDTQYF
-,-,TRBV29-1,TRBJ1-1,TGCAGCGTTGAAAAAGGGGTGAACACTGAAGCTTTCTTT,CSVEKGVNTEAFF
TRBD1,-,TRBV5-1,TRBJ1-4,TGCGCCAGCAGGGCAGGGGGCGCAGGGACTAATGAAAAACTGTTTTTT,CASRAGGAGTNEKLFF
-,-,TRBV15,TRBJ1-2,TGTGCCACCAGCAGAGACTCCTACCTCTATGGCTACACCTTC,CATSRDSYLYGYTF
-,-,TRBV6-5,TRBJ1-1,TGTGCCAGCAGTCGACCGCGTCAGGCTGAAGCTTTCTTT,CASSRPRQAEAFF
TRBD1,-,TRBV11-2,TRBJ2-1,TGTGCCAGCAGCGTCCAATGGGACAGGGAGGTCAATGAGCAGTTCTTC,CASSVQWDREVNEQFF
-,-,TRBV5-6,TRBJ1-5,TGTGCCAGCAGCCCAGGGGCGGTTCAGCCCCAGCATTTT,CASSPGAVQPQHF
-,-,TRBV5-1,TRBJ2-3,TGCGCCAGCAGCTTGGCTCCGACAGCACTCACAGATACGCAGTATTTT,CASSLAPTALTDTQYF
-,-,TRBV2,TRBJ2-3,TGTGCCAGCAATACTTTATTCGTTCGGGGATCGGTCGTTCCAGATACGCAGTATTTT,CASNTLFVRGSVVPDTQYF
-,-,TRBV7-3,TRBJ1-1,TGTGCCAGCAGCTTATTGCCGGGGAACACTGAAGCTTTCTTT,CASSLLPGNTEAFF
-,-,TRBV13,TRBJ2-7,TGTGCCAGCAGCTTAGGGGGGGCCTCGACCGAGCAGTACTTC,CASSLGGASTEQYF
-,-,TRBV19,TRBJ2-1,TGTGCCAGTAGTATGACGGGGGACAATGAGCAGTTCTTC,CASSMTGDNEQFF
-,-,TRBV19,TRBJ1-2,TGTGCCAGTAGTAATCGGGACAAAGACTATGGCTACACCTTC,CASSNRDKDYGYTF